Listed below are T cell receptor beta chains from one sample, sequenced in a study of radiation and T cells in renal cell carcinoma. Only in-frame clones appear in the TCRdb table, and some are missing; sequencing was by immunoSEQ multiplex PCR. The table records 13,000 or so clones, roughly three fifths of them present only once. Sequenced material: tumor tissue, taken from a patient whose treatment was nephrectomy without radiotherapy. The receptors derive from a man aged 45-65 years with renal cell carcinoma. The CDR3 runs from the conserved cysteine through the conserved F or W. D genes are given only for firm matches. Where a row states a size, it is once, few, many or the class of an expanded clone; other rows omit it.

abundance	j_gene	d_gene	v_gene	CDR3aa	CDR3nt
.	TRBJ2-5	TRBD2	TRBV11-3	CASSLGAGGPGQETQYF	TGTGCCAGCAGCTTAGGTGCGGGGGGCCCTGGCCAAGAGACCCAGTACTTC
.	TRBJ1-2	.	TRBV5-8	CASSPRTDVYGYTF	TGTGCCAGCAGCCCGCGGACGGATGTCTATGGCTACACCTTC
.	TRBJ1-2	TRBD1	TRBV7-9	CASSVTGGRGYTF	TGTGCCAGCAGCGTCACAGGGGGCCGTGGCTACACCTTC
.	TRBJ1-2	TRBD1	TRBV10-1	CASSGQGAFGYTF	TGCGCCAGCAGCGGGCAGGGGGCCTTTGGCTACACCTTC
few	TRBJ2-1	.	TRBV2	CASNFFEHVLYNEQFF	TGTGCCAGCAATTTCTTTGAACACGTTTTGTACAATGAGCAGTTCTTC
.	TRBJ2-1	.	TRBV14	CASSSRTTSYNEQFF	TGTGCCAGCAGTTCTCGGACTACCTCCTACAATGAGCAGTTCTTC
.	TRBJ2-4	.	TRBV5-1	CASSLDGENIQYF	TGCGCCAGCAGCTTGGACGGGGAAAACATTCAGTACTTC
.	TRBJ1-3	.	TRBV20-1	CSADSGNTIYF	TGCAGTGCAGACAGCGGAAACACCATATATTTT
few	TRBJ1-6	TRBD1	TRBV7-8	CASSLSYRGESPLHF	TGTGCCAGCAGCTTGTCGTACAGGGGTGAGTCACCCCTCCACTTT
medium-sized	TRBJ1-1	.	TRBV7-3	CASSSGTGRTEAFF	TGTGCCAGCAGCTCCGGTACGGGGAGGACTGAAGCTTTCTTT